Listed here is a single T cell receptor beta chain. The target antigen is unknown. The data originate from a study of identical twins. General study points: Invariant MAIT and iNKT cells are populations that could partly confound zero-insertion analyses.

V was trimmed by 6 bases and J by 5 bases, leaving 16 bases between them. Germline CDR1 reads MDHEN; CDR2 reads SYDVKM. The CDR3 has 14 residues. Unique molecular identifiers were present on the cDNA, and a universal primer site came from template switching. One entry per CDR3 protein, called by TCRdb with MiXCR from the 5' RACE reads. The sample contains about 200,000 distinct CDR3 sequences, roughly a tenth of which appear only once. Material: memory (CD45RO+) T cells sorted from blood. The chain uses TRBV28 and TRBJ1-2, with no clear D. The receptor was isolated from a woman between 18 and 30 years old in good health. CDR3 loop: CASRLTGSLYGYTF. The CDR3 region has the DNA TGTGCCAGCAGACTTACCGGCAGTCTTTATGGCTACACCTTC.